The 8 T cell receptor beta chains given below trace back to one sample, sequenced in a study of T cell responses to AZD1222 COVID-19 vaccine. Assay used: immunoSEQ multiplex PCR; TCRdb lists only in-frame clones, some missing. The sample has some 130,000 clones, 80% to 95% seen once. The sequencing here drew on peripheral blood, taken on day 0 of AZD1222 vaccination. Receptors were obtained from an adult in good health.

The chain has TRBV21-1 and TRBJ1-6. TRBV21-1 is classified as a pseudogene. The CDR3 spans 9 residues. The CDR3 DNA follows: TGTGCCAATCGTTCACCCCTCCACTTT. It codes for CANRSPLHF.

This rearrangement joins TRBV5-4 to TRBJ1-2; a weak D match, TRBD1 (6 bases). The CDR3 consists of 15 residues. Germline CDR1 reads SGHNT; CDR2 reads YYREEE (reference sequence). Between the trimmed V and J ends, which lost 5 bases and 5 bases, there was a span of 19 bases. In DNA form, the CDR3 reads TGTGCCAGCAGACAAATCGGGGGGCGCGTGTATGGCTACACCTTC. It codes for CASRQIGGRVYGYTF.

The genes are TRBV30 and TRBJ1-2, with D unresolved. Germline V CDR1 and CDR2: GTSNPN, SVGIG (reference sequence). The V end was cut by 3 bases, the J end by 5 bases, with 13 bases between. The CDR3 is 13 amino acids. The CDR3 DNA reads as TGTGCCTGGAGGAAGGACCGGCTTTATGGCTACACCTTC. Protein product: CAWRKDRLYGYTF. The full variable domain, completed using reference TRBV30 and TRBJ1-2, is SQTIHQWPATLVQPVGSPLSLECTVEGTSNPNLYWYRQAAGRGLQLLFYSVGIGQISSEVPQNLSASRPQDRQFILSSKKLLLSDSGFYLCAWRKDRLYGYTFGSGTRLTVV.

The chain employs TRBV28 and TRBJ1-2; D is uncertain. Germline V CDR1 and CDR2: MDHEN, SYDVKM. This CDR3 comprises 15 residues. Trimming stripped 5 bases from V and 4 bases from J, with 17 bases between. CDR3 bases: TGTGCCAGCAGTAACCCCAGTCTAGGCGTCTATGGCTACACCTTC. Amino acids: CASSNPSLGVYGYTF.

This clone was detected only a few times. The V and J genes are TRBV24-1 and TRBJ2-3; 7 bases line up with TRBD1. Unmatched junction bases numbered 3, after V lost 5 bases and J lost 8 bases. The germline V gene has CDR1 KGHDR and CDR2 SFDVKD. The CDR3 totals 12 residues. Here the CDR3 reads CATSAGGRTQYF. In DNA form, the CDR3 reads TGTGCCACCAGTGCAGGGGGACGTACGCAGTATTTT.

The CDR3 DNA reads TGTGCCAGCAGGCGAGGGAATACTGAAGCTTTCTTT. Translation: CASRRGNTEAFF. The chain combines TRBV7-9 with TRBJ1-1; D is unclear. Germline loops: CDR1 SEHNR, CDR2 FQNEAQ (reference sequence). CDR3 length: 12 amino acids. The V end lost 6 bases, the J end lost 5 bases, and 10 bases lay between the germline ends.

This clone was recorded only once. For the CDR3, the DNA is TGTGCCAGCTCACCAGGACGGCACGAGAGACCGAACACCGGGGAGCTGTTTTTT. This translates into CASSPGRHERPNTGELFF. V usage is TRBV18 and J usage is TRBJ2-2; no firm D call. The CDR3 has 18 amino acids. V was trimmed by 2 bases and J by 0 bases, leaving 16 bases between them. Germline V gives CDR1 KGHSH, CDR2 LQKENI.

The V gene is TRBV9, the J gene TRBJ1-3, with TRBD1 matching 7 bases. Unmatched junction bases numbered 13, after V lost 3 bases and J lost 4 bases. The CDR3 sequence is 17 residues long. The germline CDR1 and CDR2 sequences are SGDLS and YYNGEE. In nucleotides, the CDR3 is TGTGCCAGCAGCGGAGGGGGCGGGGACCCTGGGGGAAACACCATATATTTT. This encodes CASSGGGGDPGGNTIYF.